The clone carrying this T cell receptor beta chain has at least ten counts. The antigen remains undetermined. RNA transcripts served as the template for amplifying TCR beta CDR3 regions. The primer set for the first-round RT-PCR of the TCR CDR3 was HTBI. Each CDR3 protein is one row after TCRdb ran MiXCR on the multiplex PCR reads. The sample includes 350,000 to 450,000 distinct CDR3 sequences, roughly 13% seen only once; the top ten take approximately 9.9%. The sample belongs to a study of T cells in Graves' hyperthyroidism and ophthalmopathy. Recently diagnosed hyperthyroidism of less than 2 months' duration affected patients aged 18 to 65. Study findings and constraints: Stable hyperthyroidism and ophthalmopathy were separated using 13 V-J signatures. Most thyroid-expanded clonotypes above 0.001 were also found in blood.

The germline V gene has CDR1 SEHNR and CDR2 FQNEAQ (reference sequence). V gave up 5 bases and J gave up 3 bases, with 8 bases separating them. There are 12 residues in the CDR3. The TCR comes from an older woman with Graves' hyperthyroidism. Sequenced input: blood. The chain links TRBV7-9 to TRBJ2-7; no definite D call. In nucleotides, the CDR3 is TGTGCCAGCAGCCGGGCTGGCTACGAGCAGTACTTC. This translates into CASSRAGYEQYF.